The rows below give T cell receptor beta chains drawn from one sample of a study of blood T cell repertoires in COVID-19. Using immunoSEQ multiplex PCR, the repertoire was profiled, and TCRdb retains in-frame clones only, with some absent. This sample has fewer than 350,000 clones, with more than 70% found just once. Sequenced sample: peripheral blood. These receptors came from a woman aged 50 to 60 who had recovered from COVID-19. Both conserved end residues are trimmed from each CDR3. Each record gives: V gene, J gene, CDR3 protein.

TRBV9	TRBJ2-3	ASSVLATTDTQY
TRBV7-2	TRBJ2-7	ASSLASRSYEQY
TRBV6-5	TRBJ1-2	ASSYSGQNYGYT
TRBV2	TRBJ2-7	ASSEGQATYEQY
TRBV24-1	TRBJ1-2	ATSEGWAYT
TRBV27	TRBJ1-1	ASSPLLGTGVATEAF
TRBV28	TRBJ2-1	ASSSIRLAGNEQF
TRBV19	TRBJ2-3	ASSKWTGGSPDTQY
TRBV5-1	TRBJ1-1	ASSQRQGGMNTEAF
TRBV4-3	TRBJ2-4	ASSRRLAGGSDAKNIQY
TRBV7-2	TRBJ1-5	ASSPGRLPLGQPQH
TRBV18	TRBJ2-5	ASSPTRGQETQY